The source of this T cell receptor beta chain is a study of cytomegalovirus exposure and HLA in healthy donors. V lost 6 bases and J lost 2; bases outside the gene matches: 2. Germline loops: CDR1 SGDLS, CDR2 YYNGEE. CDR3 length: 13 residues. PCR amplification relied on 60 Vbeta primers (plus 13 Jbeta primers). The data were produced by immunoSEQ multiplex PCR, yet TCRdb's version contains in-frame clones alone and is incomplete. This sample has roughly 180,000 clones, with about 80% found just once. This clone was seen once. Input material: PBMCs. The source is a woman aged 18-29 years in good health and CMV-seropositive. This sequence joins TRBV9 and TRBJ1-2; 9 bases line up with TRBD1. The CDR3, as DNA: TGTGCCAGCATTGGACAGGGGAACTATGGCTACACCTTC. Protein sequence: CASIGQGNYGYTF.